This passage covers 20 T cell receptor beta chains from one sample sequenced in a study of shared clonotypes between healthy human individuals. TCRdb's copy holds only in-frame clones and misses some; the assay was immunoSEQ multiplex PCR. Among approximately 1,500,000 clones, approximately 96% were seen once, and the ten largest hold about 1.2%. The sequenced sample was naive CD4+ T cells sorted from blood. Subset reported: CD45RA+ positively selected. Every receptor here comes from a man aged 25-45 years in good health.

The rearrangement joins TRBV5-1 to TRBJ2-7; D remains ambiguous. Trimming removed 0 bases at V and 0 bases at J, with 7 bases between. Germline-derived CDR1 and CDR2 are SGHRS and YFSETQ. The CDR3 is made up of 14 amino acids. CDR3 in amino acids: CASSLDWDSYEQYF. In DNA form, the CDR3 reads TGCGCCAGCAGCTTGGACTGGGACTCCTACGAGCAGTACTTC.

V gene TRBV14 combines with J gene TRBJ2-6; D is undetermined. This CDR3 has 15 residues. V was cut by 0 bases and J by 1 base, with 4 bases left in between. Germline values: CDR1 SGHDN, CDR2 FVKESK. The CDR3 nucleotides are TGTGCCAGCAGCCAAGAGTGGTCTGGGGCCAACGTCCTGACTTTC. It yields the protein CASSQEWSGANVLTF. Filled out from reference TRBV14 and TRBJ2-6, the complete variable domain reads EAGVTQFPSHSVIEKGQTVTLRCDPISGHDNLYWYRRVMGKEIKFLLHFVKESKQDESGMPNNRFLAERTGGTYSTLKVQPAELEDSGVYFCASSQEWSGANVLTFGAGSRLTVL.

This chain joins TRBV29-1 and TRBJ2-3; a possible D gene is TRBD1 (6 bases). Germline assignment: CDR1 SQVTM and CDR2 ANQGSEA. The ends were cut back, 4 bases at V and 6 bases at J, with 14 bases in the middle. CDR3 length: 13 residues. CDR3 loop: CSVAGQGMDTQYF. As DNA, the CDR3 is TGCAGCGTTGCTGGGCAGGGGATGGATACGCAGTATTTT.

About this clone itself: The sample carries other DNA sequences with the same CDR3. The gene calls are TRBV27 and TRBJ2-2; 10 bases are a match to TRBD1. The CDR3 spans 15 residues. Unmatched junction bases numbered 2, after V lost 3 bases and J lost 4 bases. CDR1 and CDR2 (germline): MNHEY, SMNVEV (reference sequence). CDR3 in DNA: TGTGCCAGCAGTTTCAGGACAGGGGGCACCGGGGAGCTGTTTTTT. Protein: CASSFRTGGTGELFF.

This chain connects TRBV5-6 to TRBJ2-5, with D perhaps matching TRBD1 (6 bases). Germline lookup yields CDR1 SGHDT and CDR2 YYEEEE. V was clipped by 4 bases and J by 5 bases, with 18 bases between them. CDR3 length: 15 amino acids. The CDR3 DNA is TGTGCCAGCAGCCGTAGGACAGTGGCGGACGAGACCCAGTACTTC. Its translation is CASSRRTVADETQYF.

This rearrangement joins TRBV6-1 to TRBJ2-5; unclear D gene. Germline V gene data show CDR1 as MNHNS and CDR2 as SASEGT. Trimming pared 3 bases from V and 3 bases from J, leaving 14 bases between. The CDR3 runs 15 residues. CDR3 amino acids: CASSDDGPGKETQYF. CDR3 DNA sequence: TGTGCCAGCAGTGATGATGGCCCTGGAAAAGAGACCCAGTACTTC.

The V call is TRBV6-1, the J call TRBJ2-5; 10 nucleotides line up with TRBD2. This CDR3 contains 15 residues. Germline lookup yields CDR1 MNHNS and CDR2 SASEGT. Trimming cost V 7 bases and J 1 base; bases outside gene matches: 6. In DNA form, the CDR3 reads TGTGCCAGCAACGGACTAGCGGAGCTCCAAGAGACCCAGTACTTC. Translated: CASNGLAELQETQYF.

The rearrangement joins TRBV18 to TRBJ2-2, with TRBD2 as a possible D gene (6 bases). CDR1 is KGHSH, CDR2 LQKENI, per germline. Trimming cost V 8 bases and J 4 bases, with 23 bases left between them. The CDR3 extends over 17 amino acids. This CDR3 is CASAPGLRVHGTGELFF. The CDR3 coding sequence is TGTGCCAGCGCCCCGGGACTCCGAGTGCATGGCACCGGGGAGCTGTTTTTT.

The J gene is TRBJ1-1, the V gene TRBV20-1; D possibly corresponds to TRBD1 (5 bases). CDR1 and CDR2 (germline): DFQATT, SNEGSKA (reference sequence). The CDR3 is 11 amino acids. V lost 7 bases and J 7 bases, leaving 13 bases between the germline ends. The chain's CDR3 is CSGWGLGEAFF. DNA for the CDR3: TGCAGTGGCTGGGGCTTGGGTGAAGCTTTCTTT.

This chain links TRBV6-1 with TRBJ1-4; no clear D gene. V was cut by 7 bases and J by 5 bases, with 14 bases left in between. Germline V CDR1 and CDR2: MNHNS, SASEGT. This CDR3 region has 14 residues. CDR3 DNA: TGTGCCAGCAAAGTACAGTACCAGAATGAAAAACTGTTTTTT. Protein product: CASKVQYQNEKLFF.

This clone was recorded once. The rearrangement joins TRBV15 to TRBJ1-5; 7 nucleotides line up with TRBD1. Germline assignment: CDR1 LNHNV and CDR2 YYDKDF (reference sequence). With 11 bases clipped from V and 5 bases from J, the junction kept 9 bases outside the gene matches. The length of the CDR3 is 13 residues. Here the CDR3 DNA reads TGTGCCTCTGGGACAGAGCCCTATCAGCCCCAGCATTTT. Translated, it gives CASGTEPYQPQHF.

The gene calls are TRBV7-6 and TRBJ2-3, with unresolved D. Looked up from germline, CDR1 is SGHVS and CDR2 is FNYEAQ. The V gene lost 4 bases and the J gene lost 0 bases, with 17 bases spanning the gap. This CDR3 has 17 amino acids. The CDR3 nucleotides read TGTGCCAGCAGCTCTATACGAAGCCGCACTAGCACAGATACGCAGTATTTT. This translates into CASSSIRSRTSTDTQYF.

The chain combines TRBV29-1 with TRBJ2-2; 12 bases align to TRBD2. Trimming at V came to 4 bases and at J to 1 base, leaving 10 bases not matched to a gene. CDR3 length: 18 residues. Per germline, CDR1 SQVTM and CDR2 ANQGSEA. CDR3 amino acids: CSVGPGGLAGRNTGELFF. As DNA, the CDR3 is TGCAGCGTTGGACCCGGTGGACTAGCGGGACGGAACACCGGGGAGCTGTTTTTT.

The genes are TRBV5-1 and TRBJ2-2; perhaps TRBD2 as D (5 bases). The CDR3 runs to 17 residues. Trimming removed 0 bases from V and 4 bases from J, with 16 bases in between. Germline V CDR1 and CDR2: SGHRS, YFSETQ. The CDR3 protein is CASSLAVGEGFTGELFF. The CDR3 DNA reads TGCGCCAGCAGCTTGGCCGTCGGGGAAGGATTCACCGGGGAGCTGTTTTTT.

J is TRBJ2-4 and V is TRBV5-8; D gene unclear. Per the germline V gene, CDR1 is SGHTS and CDR2 is YDEGEE. CDR3 size: 15 residues. Between the trimmed V and J ends, which lost 4 bases and 2 bases, there was a span of 13 bases. The CDR3 protein is CASSGVFGSKNIQYF. The CDR3, as DNA: TGTGCCAGCAGCGGAGTGTTCGGATCCAAAAACATTCAGTACTTC.

The chain uses TRBV7-9 and TRBJ2-3; unclear D gene. This CDR3 comprises 16 residues. CDR1 is SEHNR and CDR2 is FQNEAQ in the germline V gene (reference sequence). Trimming stripped 5 bases from V and 2 bases from J, with 17 bases between. CDR3 sequence (DNA): TGTGCCAGCAGCCCTCCGGGTGCGTGGTCCACAGATACGCAGTATTTT. As protein: CASSPPGAWSTDTQYF.

This clone is a singleton in its sample. V and J are TRBV7-9 and TRBJ1-2; 7 bases align to TRBD1. Per germline, CDR1 SEHNR and CDR2 FQNEAQ (reference sequence). V dropped 5 bases and J dropped 2; count of bases not matched to a gene: 5. The CDR3 contains 14 residues. CDR3 coding DNA: TGTGCCAGCAGCCCCCAGACAGGGAACTATGGCTACACCTTC. Protein product: CASSPQTGNYGYTF.

This clone has only one observation. This same CDR3 is encoded by further DNA sequences in the sample. This chain connects TRBV5-1 to TRBJ2-3; D is unclear. The CDR3 spans 15 residues. The V end lost 0 bases, the J end lost 1 base, and 9 bases lay between the germline ends. Germline V gene lookup returns CDR1 SGHRS and CDR2 YFSETQ. Here the CDR3 reads CASSLDGAGTDTQYF. The CDR3 nucleotides are TGCGCCAGCAGCTTGGATGGCGCTGGCACAGATACGCAGTATTTT.

This clone was observed once. V and J are TRBV10-3 and TRBJ2-7; D ambiguous. This CDR3 is built from 14 residues. CDR1 is ENHRY, CDR2 SYGVKD, per germline. Trimming removed 0 bases at V and 3 bases at J, with 9 bases between. CDR3 in amino acids: CAISESLVGYEQYF. The CDR3 DNA reads as TGTGCCATCAGTGAGTCCCTTGTGGGCTACGAGCAGTACTTC.

J is TRBJ1-5 and V is TRBV28, with TRBD1 matching over 7 bases. Germline CDR1 reads MDHEN; CDR2 reads SYDVKM. The CDR3 has 15 residues. V lost 3 bases to trimming and J lost 4 bases; unmatched junction nucleotides: 6. CDR3 sequence reads: CASSLSGQPNQPQHF. In nucleotides, the CDR3 is TGTGCCAGCAGTTTGTCGGGACAGCCAAATCAGCCCCAGCATTTT.